Below are 6 T cell receptor beta chains sequenced from a single sample in a study of blood T cell repertoires in COVID-19. Clones were read by immunoSEQ multiplex PCR, and TCRdb kept only the in-frame ones, dropping some. The table lists about 150,000 clones, 80% to 90% of them singletons. Material: peripheral blood. These receptor sequences come from a man between 65 and 80 years old with acute or convalescent COVID-19.

The chain is built from TRBV2 and TRBJ2-1; 11 bases line up with TRBD1. The CDR3 is 15 amino acids. Germline V gene data show CDR1 as SNHLY and CDR2 as FYNNEI. V shed 5 bases, J shed 5 bases, and the junction held 5 bases outside the gene matches. For the CDR3, the DNA is TGTGCCAGCAGTATATCGGGACAGGGGGACAATGAGCAGTTCTTC. This gives the protein CASSISGQGDNEQFF.

The gene calls are TRBV7-9 and TRBJ2-3, with D maybe TRBD2 (5 bases). The CDR3 consists of 14 residues. The germline CDR1 and CDR2 sequences are SEHNR and FQNEAQ (reference sequence). V lost 0 bases to trimming and J lost 5 bases, with 9 bases between them. Written as DNA, the CDR3 is TGTGCCAGCAGCTTAGCCCAGGCGGGAGATACGCAGTATTTT. Protein sequence: CASSLAQAGDTQYF.

V gene TRBV5-4 combines with J gene TRBJ2-3, with 11 positions matching TRBD1. Germline trimming cut 4 bases from V and 4 bases from J; bases unmatched to any gene: 5. CDR1 SGHNT and CDR2 YYREEE come from the germline V gene (reference sequence). CDR3 size: 15 residues. This CDR3 reads CASSRRDRGADTQYF. The CDR3 region has the DNA TGTGCCAGCAGCCGCCGGGACAGGGGGGCAGATACGCAGTATTTT.

The chain uses TRBV28 and TRBJ1-2, with D hard to call. In germline, CDR1 is MDHEN, CDR2 SYDVKM. The CDR3 runs to 15 residues. The ends were cut back, 3 bases at V and 4 bases at J, with 15 bases in the middle. The CDR3 DNA sequence: TGTGCCAGCAGTTTCGTCCGGGGAGCAGGCTATGGCTACACCTTC. Amino acids: CASSFVRGAGYGYTF.

The genes are TRBV5-4 and TRBJ2-5, with TRBD1 matching 7 bases. The germline CDR1 and CDR2 sequences are SGHNT and YYREEE (reference sequence). The CDR3 is made up of 13 amino acids. J gave up 1 base and V 4 bases, and 1 base lay outside the gene matches. The CDR3 DNA follows: TGTGCCAGCAGCGGGACAGTCCAAGAGACCCAGTACTTC. As protein: CASSGTVQETQYF.

This clone has just a few counts. The chain carries TRBV28 and TRBJ1-6, with 7 bases identical to TRBD1. Looked up from germline, CDR1 is MDHEN and CDR2 is SYDVKM. The V and J ends lost 4 bases and 16 bases, in that order; junction bases with no gene match: 4. The CDR3 runs to 11 residues. DNA for the CDR3: TGTGCCAGCAGTTCAGACAGGGTACTCCACTTT. Translating it yields CASSSDRVLHF.